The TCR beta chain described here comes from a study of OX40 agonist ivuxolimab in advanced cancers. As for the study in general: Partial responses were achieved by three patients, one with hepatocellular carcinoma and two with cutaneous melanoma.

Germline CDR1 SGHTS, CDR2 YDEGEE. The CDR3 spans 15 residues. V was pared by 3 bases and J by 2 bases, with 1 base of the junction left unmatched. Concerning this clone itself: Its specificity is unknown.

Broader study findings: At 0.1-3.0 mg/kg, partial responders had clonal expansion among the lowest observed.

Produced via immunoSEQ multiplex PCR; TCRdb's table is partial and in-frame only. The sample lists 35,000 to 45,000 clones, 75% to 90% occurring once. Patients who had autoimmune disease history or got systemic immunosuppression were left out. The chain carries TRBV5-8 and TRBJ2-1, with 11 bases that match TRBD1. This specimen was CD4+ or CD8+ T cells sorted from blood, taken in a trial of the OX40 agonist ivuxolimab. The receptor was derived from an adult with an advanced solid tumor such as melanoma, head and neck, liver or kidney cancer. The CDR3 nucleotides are TGTGCCAGCAGCTGGGACAGGGGGGCCTACAATGAGCAGTTCTTC. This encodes CASSWDRGAYNEQFF. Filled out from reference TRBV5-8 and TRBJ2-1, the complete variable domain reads EAGVTQSPTHLIKTRGQQATLRCSPISGHTSVYWYQQALGLGLQFLLWYDEGEERNRGNFPPRFSGRQFPNYSSELNVNALELEDSALYLCASSWDRGAYNEQFFGPGTRLTVL.